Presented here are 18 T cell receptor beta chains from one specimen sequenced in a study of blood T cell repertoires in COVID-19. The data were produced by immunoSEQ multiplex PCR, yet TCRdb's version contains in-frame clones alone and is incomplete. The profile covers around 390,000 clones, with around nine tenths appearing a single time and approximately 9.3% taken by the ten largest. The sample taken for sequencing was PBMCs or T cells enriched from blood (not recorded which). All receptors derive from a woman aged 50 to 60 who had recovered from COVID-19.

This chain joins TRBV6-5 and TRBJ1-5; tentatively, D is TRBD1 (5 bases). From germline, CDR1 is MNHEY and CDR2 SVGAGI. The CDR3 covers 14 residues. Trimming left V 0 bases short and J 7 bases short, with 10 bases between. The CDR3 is CASSYSGASQPQHF. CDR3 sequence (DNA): TGTGCCAGCAGTTACTCTGGGGCATCACAGCCCCAGCATTTT.

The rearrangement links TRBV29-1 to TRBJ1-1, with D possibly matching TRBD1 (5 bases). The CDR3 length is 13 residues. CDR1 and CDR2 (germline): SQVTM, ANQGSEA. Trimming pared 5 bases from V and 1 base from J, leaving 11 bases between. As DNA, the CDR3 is TGCAGCGTTTGTTGGGGCGCGAACACTGAAGCTTTCTTT. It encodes CSVCWGANTEAFF.

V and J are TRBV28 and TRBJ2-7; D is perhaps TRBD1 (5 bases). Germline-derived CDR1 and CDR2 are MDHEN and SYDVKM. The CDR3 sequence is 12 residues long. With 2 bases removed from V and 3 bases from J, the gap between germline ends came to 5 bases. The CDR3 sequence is CASSLRGYEQYF. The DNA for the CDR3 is TGTGCCAGCAGTTTAAGGGGCTACGAGCAGTACTTC.

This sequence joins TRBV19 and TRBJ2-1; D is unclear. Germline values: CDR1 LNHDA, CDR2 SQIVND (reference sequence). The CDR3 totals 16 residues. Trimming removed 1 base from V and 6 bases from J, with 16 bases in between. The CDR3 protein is CASSIVANAPGNEQFF. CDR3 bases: TGTGCCAGTAGTATAGTGGCCAACGCTCCAGGCAATGAGCAGTTCTTC.

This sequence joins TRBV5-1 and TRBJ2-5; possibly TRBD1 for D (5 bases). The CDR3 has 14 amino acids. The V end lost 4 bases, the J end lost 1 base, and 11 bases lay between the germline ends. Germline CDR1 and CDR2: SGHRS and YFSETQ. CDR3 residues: CASSQGSVQETQYF. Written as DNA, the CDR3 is TGCGCCAGCAGCCAGGGCAGCGTCCAAGAGACCCAGTACTTC.

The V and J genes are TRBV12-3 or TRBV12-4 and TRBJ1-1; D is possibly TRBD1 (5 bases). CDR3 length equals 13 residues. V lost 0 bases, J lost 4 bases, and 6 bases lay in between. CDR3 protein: CASSLARATEAFF. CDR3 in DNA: TGTGCCAGCAGTTTAGCCAGGGCCACTGAAGCTTTCTTT.

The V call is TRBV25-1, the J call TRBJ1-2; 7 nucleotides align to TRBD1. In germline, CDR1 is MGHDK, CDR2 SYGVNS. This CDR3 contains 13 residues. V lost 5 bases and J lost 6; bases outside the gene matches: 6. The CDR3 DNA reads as TGTGCCAGCAGTTTAACAGGGGCCGATGGCTACACCTTC. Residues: CASSLTGADGYTF.

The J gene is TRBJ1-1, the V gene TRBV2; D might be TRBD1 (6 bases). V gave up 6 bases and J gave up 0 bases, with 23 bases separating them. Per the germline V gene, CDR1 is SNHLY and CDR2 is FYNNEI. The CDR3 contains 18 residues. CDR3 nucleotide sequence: TGTGCCAGCAGGGGTGGGCAGGGGCGACCCGTGCTGAACACTGAAGCTTTCTTT. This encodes CASRGGQGRPVLNTEAFF.

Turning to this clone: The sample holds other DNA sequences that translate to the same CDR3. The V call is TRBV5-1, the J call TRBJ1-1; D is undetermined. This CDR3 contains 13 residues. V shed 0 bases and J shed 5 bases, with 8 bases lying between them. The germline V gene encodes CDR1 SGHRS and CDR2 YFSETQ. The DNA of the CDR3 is TGCGCCAGCAGCTTGGGGGAGGGAACTGAAGCTTTCTTT. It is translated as CASSLGEGTEAFF.

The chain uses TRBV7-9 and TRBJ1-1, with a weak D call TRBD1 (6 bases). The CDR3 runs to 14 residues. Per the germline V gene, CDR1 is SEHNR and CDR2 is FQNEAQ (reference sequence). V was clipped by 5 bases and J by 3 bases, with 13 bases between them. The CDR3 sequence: CASSPQGPHTEAFF. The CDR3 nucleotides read TGTGCCAGCAGCCCCCAGGGGCCCCACACTGAAGCTTTCTTT. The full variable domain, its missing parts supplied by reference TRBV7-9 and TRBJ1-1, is DTGVSQNPRHKITKRGQNVTFRCDPISEHNRLYWYRQTLGQGPEFLTYFQNEAQLEKSRLLSDRFSAERPKGSFSTLEIQRTEQGDSAMYLCASSPQGPHTEAFFGQGTRLTVV.

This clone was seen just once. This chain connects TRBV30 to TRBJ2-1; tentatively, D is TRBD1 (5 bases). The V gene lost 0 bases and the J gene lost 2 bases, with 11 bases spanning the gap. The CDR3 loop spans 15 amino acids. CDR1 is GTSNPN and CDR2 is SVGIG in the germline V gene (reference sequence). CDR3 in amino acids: CAWSVAGPTYNEQFF. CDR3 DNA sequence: TGTGCCTGGAGTGTAGCAGGGCCGACCTACAATGAGCAGTTCTTC.

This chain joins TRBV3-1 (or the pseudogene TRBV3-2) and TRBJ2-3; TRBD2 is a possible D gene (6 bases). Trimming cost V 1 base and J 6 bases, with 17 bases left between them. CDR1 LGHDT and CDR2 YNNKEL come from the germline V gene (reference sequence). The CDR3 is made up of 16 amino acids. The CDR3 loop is CASSQGAGTFGDTQYF. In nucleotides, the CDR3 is TGTGCCAGCAGCCAAGGGGCGGGGACCTTCGGGGATACGCAGTATTTT.

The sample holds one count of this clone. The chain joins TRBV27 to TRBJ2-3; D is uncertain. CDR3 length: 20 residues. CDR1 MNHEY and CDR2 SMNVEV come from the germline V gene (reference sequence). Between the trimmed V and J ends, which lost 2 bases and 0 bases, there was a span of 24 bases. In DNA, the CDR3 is TGTGCCAGCAGTTTAGGCCATCCACTTGATGTAGCCCCTAGCACAGATACGCAGTATTTT. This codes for CASSLGHPLDVAPSTDTQYF.

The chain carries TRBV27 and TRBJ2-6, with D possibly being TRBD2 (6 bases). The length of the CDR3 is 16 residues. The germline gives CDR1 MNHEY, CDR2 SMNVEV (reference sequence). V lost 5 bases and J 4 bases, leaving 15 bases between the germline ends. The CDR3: CASSPRGGSGANVLTF. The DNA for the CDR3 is TGTGCCAGCAGTCCGCGTGGAGGGTCCGGGGCCAACGTCCTGACTTTC. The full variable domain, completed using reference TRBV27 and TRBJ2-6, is EAQVTQNPRYLITVTGKKLTVTCSQNMNHEYMSWYRQDPGLGLRQIYYSMNVEVTDKGDVPEGYKVSRKEKRNFPLILESPSPNQTSLYFCASSPRGGSGANVLTFGAGSRLTVL.

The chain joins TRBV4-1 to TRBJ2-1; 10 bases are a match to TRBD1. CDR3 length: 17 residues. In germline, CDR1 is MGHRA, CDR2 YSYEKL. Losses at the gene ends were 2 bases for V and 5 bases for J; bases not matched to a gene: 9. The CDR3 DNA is TGCGCCAGCAGCCAATATCTGGGACAGGGGACAAACAATGAGCAGTTCTTC. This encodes CASSQYLGQGTNNEQFF.

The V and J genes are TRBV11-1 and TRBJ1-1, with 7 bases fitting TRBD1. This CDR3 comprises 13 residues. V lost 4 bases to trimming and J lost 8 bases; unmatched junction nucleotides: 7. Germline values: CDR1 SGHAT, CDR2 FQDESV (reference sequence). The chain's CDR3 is CASSYDRGQEAFF. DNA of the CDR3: TGTGCCAGCAGCTATGACCGGGGACAGGAAGCTTTCTTT.

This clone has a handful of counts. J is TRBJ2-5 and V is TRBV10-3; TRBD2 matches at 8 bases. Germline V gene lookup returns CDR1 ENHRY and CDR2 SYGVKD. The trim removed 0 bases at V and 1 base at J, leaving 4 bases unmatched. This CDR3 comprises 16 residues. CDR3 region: CAISESPRGVQETQYF. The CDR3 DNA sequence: TGTGCCATCAGTGAGTCGCCGCGGGGGGTCCAAGAGACCCAGTACTTC.

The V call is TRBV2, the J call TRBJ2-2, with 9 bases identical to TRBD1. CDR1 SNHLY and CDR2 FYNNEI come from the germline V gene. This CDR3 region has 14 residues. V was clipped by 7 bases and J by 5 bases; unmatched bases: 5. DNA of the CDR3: TGTGCCAGCAAAGGGACAGGGCGAACCGGGGAGCTGTTTTTT. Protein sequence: CASKGTGRTGELFF.